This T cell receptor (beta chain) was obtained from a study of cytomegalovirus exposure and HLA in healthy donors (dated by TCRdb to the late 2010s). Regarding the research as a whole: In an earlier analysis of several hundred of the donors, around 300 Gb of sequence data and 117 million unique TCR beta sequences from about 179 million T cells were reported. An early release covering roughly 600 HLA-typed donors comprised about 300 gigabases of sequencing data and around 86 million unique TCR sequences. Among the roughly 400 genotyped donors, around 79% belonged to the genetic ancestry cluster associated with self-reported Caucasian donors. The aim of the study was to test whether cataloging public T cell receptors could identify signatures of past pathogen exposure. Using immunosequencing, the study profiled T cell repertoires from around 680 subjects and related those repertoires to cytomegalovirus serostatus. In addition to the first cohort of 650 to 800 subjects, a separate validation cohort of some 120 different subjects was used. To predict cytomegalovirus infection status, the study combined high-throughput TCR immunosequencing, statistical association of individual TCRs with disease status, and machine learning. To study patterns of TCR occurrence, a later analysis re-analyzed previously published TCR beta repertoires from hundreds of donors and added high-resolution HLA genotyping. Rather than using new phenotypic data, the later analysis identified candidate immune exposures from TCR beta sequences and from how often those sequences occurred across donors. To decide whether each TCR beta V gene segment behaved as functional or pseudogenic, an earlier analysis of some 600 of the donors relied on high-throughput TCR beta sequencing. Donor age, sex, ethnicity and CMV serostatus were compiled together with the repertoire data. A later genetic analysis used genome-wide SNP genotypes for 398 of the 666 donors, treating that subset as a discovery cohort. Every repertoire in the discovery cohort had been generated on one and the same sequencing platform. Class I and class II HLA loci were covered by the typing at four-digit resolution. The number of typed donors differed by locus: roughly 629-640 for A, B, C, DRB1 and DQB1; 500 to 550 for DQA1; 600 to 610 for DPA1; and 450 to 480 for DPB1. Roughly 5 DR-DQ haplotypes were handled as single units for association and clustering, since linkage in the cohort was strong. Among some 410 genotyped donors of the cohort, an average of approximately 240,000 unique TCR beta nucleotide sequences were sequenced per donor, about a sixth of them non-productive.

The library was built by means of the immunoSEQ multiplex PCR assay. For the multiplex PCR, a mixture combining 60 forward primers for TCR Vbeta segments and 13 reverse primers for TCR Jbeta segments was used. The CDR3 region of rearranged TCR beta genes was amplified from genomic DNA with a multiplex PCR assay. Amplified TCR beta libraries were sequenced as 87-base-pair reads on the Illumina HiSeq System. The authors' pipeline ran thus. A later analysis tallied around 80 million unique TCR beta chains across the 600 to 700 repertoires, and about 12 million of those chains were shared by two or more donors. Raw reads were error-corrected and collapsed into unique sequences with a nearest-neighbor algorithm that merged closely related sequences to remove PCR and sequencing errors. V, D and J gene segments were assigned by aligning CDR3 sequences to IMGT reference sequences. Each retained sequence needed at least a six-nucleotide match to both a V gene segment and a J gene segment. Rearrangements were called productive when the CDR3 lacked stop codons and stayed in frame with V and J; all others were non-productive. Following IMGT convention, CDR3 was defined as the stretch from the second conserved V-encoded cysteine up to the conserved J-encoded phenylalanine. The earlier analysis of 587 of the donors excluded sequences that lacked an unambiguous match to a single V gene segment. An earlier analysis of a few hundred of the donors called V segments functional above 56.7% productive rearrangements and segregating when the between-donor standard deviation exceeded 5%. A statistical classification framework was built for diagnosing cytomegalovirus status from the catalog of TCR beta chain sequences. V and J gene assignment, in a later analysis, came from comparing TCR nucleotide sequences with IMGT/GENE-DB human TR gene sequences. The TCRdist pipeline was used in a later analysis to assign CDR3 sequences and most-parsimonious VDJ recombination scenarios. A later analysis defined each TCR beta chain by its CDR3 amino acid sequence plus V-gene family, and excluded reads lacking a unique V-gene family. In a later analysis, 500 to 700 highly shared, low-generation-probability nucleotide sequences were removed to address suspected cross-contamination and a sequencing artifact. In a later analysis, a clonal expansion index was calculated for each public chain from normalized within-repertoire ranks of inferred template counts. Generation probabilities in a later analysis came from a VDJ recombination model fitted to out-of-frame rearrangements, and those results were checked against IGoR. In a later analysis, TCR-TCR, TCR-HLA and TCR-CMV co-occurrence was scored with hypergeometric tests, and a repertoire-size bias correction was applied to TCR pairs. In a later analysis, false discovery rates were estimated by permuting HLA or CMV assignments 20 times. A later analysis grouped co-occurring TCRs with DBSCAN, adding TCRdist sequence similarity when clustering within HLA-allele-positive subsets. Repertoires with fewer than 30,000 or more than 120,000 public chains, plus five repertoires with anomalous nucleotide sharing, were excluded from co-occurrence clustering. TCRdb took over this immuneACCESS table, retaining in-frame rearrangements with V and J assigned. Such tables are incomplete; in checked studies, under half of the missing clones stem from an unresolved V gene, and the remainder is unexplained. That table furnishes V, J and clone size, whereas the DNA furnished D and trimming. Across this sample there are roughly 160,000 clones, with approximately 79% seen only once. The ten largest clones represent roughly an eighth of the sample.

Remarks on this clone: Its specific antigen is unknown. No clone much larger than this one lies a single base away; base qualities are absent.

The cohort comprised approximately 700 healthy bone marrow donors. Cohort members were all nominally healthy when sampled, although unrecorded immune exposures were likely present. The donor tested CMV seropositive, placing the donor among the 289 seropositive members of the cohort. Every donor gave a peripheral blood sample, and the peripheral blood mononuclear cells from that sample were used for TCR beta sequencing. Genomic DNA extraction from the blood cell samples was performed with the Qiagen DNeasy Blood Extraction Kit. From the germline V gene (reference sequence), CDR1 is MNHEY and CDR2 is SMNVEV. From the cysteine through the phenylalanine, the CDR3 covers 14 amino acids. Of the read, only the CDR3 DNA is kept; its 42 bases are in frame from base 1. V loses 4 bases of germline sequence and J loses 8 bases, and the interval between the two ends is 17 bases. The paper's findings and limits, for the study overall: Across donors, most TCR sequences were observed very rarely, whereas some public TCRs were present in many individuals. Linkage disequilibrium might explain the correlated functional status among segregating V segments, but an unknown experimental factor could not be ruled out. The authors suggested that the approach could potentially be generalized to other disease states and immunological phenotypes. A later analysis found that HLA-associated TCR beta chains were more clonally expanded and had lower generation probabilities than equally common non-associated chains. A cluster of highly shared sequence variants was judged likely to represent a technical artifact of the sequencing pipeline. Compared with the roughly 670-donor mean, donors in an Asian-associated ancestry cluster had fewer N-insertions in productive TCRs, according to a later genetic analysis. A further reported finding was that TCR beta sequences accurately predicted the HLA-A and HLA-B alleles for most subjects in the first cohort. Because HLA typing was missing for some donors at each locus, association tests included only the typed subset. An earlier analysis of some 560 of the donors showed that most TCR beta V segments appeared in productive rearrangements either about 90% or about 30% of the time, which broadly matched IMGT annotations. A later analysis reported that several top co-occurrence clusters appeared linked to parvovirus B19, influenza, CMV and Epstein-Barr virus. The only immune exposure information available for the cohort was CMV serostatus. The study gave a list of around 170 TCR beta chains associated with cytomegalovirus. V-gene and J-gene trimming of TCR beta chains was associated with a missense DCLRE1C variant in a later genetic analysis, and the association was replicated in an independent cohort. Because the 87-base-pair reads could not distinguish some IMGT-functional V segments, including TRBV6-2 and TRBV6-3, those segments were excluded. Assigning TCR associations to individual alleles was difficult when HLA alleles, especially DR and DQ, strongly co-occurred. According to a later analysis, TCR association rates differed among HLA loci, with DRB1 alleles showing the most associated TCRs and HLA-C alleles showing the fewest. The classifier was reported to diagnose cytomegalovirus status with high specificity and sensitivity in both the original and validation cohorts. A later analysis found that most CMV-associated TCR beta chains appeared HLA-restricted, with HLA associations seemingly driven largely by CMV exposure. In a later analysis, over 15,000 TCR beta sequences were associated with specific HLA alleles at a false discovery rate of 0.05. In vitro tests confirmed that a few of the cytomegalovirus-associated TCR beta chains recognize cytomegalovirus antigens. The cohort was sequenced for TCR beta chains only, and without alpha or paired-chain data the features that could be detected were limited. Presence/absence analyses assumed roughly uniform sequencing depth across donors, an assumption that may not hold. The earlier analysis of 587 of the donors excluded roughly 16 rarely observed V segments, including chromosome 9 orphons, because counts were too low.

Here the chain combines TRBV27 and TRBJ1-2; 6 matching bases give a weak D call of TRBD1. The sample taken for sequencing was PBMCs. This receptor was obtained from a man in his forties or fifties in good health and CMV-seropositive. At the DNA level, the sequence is TGTGCCAGCAGTTCACTCACCCGACAGGCCGGCTACACCTTC. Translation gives CASSSLTRQAGYTF.